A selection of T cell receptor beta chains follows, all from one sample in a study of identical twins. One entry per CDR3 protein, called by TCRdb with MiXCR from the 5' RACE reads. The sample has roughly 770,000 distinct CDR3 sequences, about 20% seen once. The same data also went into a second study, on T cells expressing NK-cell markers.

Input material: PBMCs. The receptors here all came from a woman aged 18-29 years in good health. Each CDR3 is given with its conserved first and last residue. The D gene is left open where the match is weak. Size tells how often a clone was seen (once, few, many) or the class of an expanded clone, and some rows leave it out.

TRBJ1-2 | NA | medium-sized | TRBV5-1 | TGCGCCAGCAGCTCCGGGACTGATTATGGCTACACCTTC | CASSSGTDYGYTF
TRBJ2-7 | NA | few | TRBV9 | TGTGCCAGCAGCAAAGGGACGGGCCTCGGCGAGCAGTACTTC | CASSKGTGLGEQYF
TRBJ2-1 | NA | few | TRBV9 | TGTGCCAGCAGCGTATCAGTGGGGCAAGACTACAATGAGCAGTTCTTC | CASSVSVGQDYNEQFF
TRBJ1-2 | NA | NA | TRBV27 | TGTGCCAGCACCATAGAAGGTGGCTACACCTTC | CASTIEGGYTF
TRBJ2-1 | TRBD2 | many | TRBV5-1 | TGCGCCAGCCTTGACTCACTAGCGGGGTACAATGAGCAGTTCTTC | CASLDSLAGYNEQFF
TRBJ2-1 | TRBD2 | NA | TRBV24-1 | TGTGCCACCAGTGATTCCGGGACTAGCGGGAATAGTGAGCAGTTCTTC | CATSDSGTSGNSEQFF
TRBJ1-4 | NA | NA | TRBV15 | TGTGCCACCAGCCTAGAAACAGGGCGGGAAAAACTGTTTTTT | CATSLETGREKLFF
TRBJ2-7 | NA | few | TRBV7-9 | TGTGCCAGCAGCTTAAGGTCAGGGTCTGCCTACGAGCAGTACTTC | CASSLRSGSAYEQYF
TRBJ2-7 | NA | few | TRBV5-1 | TGCGCCAGCAGCTTAGGGCAGACAACCTACGAGCAGTACTTC | CASSLGQTTYEQYF
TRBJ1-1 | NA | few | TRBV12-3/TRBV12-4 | TGTGCCAGCAGTTTCCAGCGAGCGGAAGCTTTCTTT | CASSFQRAEAFF
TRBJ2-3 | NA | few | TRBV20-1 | TGCAGTGCTCCGACCGTGGGACGGGATAGACAGTATTTT | CSAPTVGRDRQYF
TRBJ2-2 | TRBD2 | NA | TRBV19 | TGTGCCAGTAGTAGTGTGGCGACTAGCGGCACCGGGGAGCTGTTTTTT | CASSSVATSGTGELFF
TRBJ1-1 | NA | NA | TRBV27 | TGTGCCAGCAGTTTAACCGGACAGCGGGGCACTGAAGCTTTCTTT | CASSLTGQRGTEAFF
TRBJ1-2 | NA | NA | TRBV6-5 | TGTGCCAGCAGTTACTCCCCAGGGCGATATGGCTACACCTTC | CASSYSPGRYGYTF
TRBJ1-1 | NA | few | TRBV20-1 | TGCAGTGCGGCTTGGGGGGCGAACACTGAAGCTTTCTTT | CSAAWGANTEAFF
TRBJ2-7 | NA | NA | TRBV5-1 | TGCGCCAGCAGCCTGTATACTGAGGGTACCGGATACGAGCAGTACTTC | CASSLYTEGTGYEQYF
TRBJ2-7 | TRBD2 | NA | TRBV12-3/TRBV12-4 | TGTGCCAGCAGTCCGTCCGGGCGCGGGAGGGGGTACGAGCAGTACTTC | CASSPSGRGRGYEQYF
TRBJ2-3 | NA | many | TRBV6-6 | TGTGCCAGCAGTTTAGTTCTAGATACGCAGTATTTT | CASSLVLDTQYF
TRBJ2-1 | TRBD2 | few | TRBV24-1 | TGTGCCACCAGTGAGACTAGCGGGTCCTACAATGAGCAGTTCTTC | CATSETSGSYNEQFF
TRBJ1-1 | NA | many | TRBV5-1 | TGCGCCAGCAGCCAGGATCCGGCTAGGAACACTGAAGCTTTCTTT | CASSQDPARNTEAFF
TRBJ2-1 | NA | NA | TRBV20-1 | TGCAGTGCTAGAGCACCCTACTACAATGAGCAGTTCTTC | CSARAPYYNEQFF
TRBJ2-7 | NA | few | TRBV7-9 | TGTGCCAGCAGCTTAGACGGGGCAGGAAGCGAGCAGTACTTC | CASSLDGAGSEQYF
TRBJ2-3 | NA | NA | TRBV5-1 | TGCGCCAGCAGCCCCGCATCCCACACAGATACGCAGTATTTT | CASSPASHTDTQYF
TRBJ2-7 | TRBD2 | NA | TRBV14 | TGTGCCAGCAGCGGCGGGAGGGCTAGCGGGGGACCATTACTTTACGAGCAGTACTTC | CASSGGRASGGPLLYEQYF
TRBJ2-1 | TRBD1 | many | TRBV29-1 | TGCAGCGTAACATGGGACAGGGGTTATGAGCAGTTCTTC | CSVTWDRGYEQFF
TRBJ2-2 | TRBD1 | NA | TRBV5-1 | TGCGCCAGCAGCGCCGACAGGGGTTGGCTGGCGAACACCGGGGAGCTGTTTTTT | CASSADRGWLANTGELFF
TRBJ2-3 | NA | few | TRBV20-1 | TGCAGTGCTAGAGATAGCGAGGGGGGCACAGATACGCAGTATTTT | CSARDSEGGTDTQYF
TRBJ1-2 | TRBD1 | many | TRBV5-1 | TGCGCCAGCAGCCGGGACAGCAACTATGGCTACACCTTC | CASSRDSNYGYTF
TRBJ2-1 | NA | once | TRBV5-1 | TGCGCCAGCAGCTTGGACACCAACAATGAGCAGTTCTTC | CASSLDTNNEQFF
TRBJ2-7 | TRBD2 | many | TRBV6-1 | TGTGCCAGCGCTCGACTAGCGAACTACGAGCAGTACTTC | CASARLANYEQYF
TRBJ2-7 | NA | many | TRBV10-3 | TGTGCCATCAGTGGGTCCCAGTCCTACGAGCAGTACTTC | CAISGSQSYEQYF
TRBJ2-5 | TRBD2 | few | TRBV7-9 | TGTGCCAGCAGAGGACTAGCGGGAGTCCAAGAGACCCAGTACTTC | CASRGLAGVQETQYF
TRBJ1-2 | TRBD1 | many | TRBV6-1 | TGTGCCAGCAGGGGGGGACAGACCGCGAACTATGGCTACACCTTC | CASRGGQTANYGYTF
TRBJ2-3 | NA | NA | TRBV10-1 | TGCGCCAGCAGTGGGTACACCGGGACTGAAAGCACAGATACGCAGTATTTT | CASSGYTGTESTDTQYF
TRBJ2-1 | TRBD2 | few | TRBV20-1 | TGCAGTGCTGGGAGCGGGTGGGGGGGTGTTGAGCAGTTCTTC | CSAGSGWGGVEQFF
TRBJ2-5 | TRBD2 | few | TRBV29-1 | TGCAGCGTTGATGGTGATAGCGGGGGCGAGACCCAGTACTTC | CSVDGDSGGETQYF
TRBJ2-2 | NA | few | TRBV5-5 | TGTGCCAGCAGAAGTCTCGCGAACACCGGGGAGCTGTTTTTT | CASRSLANTGELFF
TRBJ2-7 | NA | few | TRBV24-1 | TGTGCCACCAGTGAAGGCAGGGGCCACGAGCAGTACTTC | CATSEGRGHEQYF
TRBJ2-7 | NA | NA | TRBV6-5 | TGTGCCAGCAGTTACTCGAGTAGCGCCACCACCTACGAGCAGTACTTC | CASSYSSSATTYEQYF
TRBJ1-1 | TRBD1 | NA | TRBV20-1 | TGCAGTGCTAGGGGGGGACAGGGGGCCACTGAAGCTTTCTTT | CSARGGQGATEAFF
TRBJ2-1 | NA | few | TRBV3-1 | TGTGCCAGCAGCCAAGAAGTCCGGACAGAACGTGATGAGCAGTTCTTC | CASSQEVRTERDEQFF
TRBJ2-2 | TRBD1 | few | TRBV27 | TGTGCCAGCAGTTTTGTTTTGGGACAGGGGACCGGGGAGCTGTTTTTT | CASSFVLGQGTGELFF
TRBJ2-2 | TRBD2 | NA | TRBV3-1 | TGTGCCAGCAGCCAAGAAGGACTAGCGGGGGAAAACACCGGGGAGCTGTTTTTT | CASSQEGLAGENTGELFF
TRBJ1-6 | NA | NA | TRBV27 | TGTGCCAGCAGTAAGAGGGTGACACCGGGGAGCTCCTATAATTCACCCCTCCACTTT | CASSKRVTPGSSYNSPLHF
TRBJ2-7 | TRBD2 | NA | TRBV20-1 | TGCAGTGCTAGGGGTAACCTAGCGGGGAACTCCTACGAGCAGTACTTC | CSARGNLAGNSYEQYF
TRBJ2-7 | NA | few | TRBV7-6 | TGTGCCAGCAGCCCCCCGGCGGGCTTACTAGGGAGCTCCTACGAGCAGTACTTC | CASSPPAGLLGSSYEQYF
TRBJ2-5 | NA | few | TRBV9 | TGTGCCAGCAGCGTAGCTACTGGGTGGGAGACCCAGTACTTC | CASSVATGWETQYF
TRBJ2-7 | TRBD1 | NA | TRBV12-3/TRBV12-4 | TGTGCCAGCAGTTTATTCCCGGGACAGGGAAACGAGCAGTACTTC | CASSLFPGQGNEQYF
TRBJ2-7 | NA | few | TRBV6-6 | TGTGCCAGCAGTTACGATCACTCCTACGAGCAGTACTTC | CASSYDHSYEQYF
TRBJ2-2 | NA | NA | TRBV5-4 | TGTGCCAGCAGCTTGGAGCCCGGGGCGTTAGGCACCGGGGAGCTGTTTTTT | CASSLEPGALGTGELFF
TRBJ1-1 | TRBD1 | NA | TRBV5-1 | TGCGCCAGCAGATGGACAGGGTGGGACACTGAAGCTTTCTTT | CASRWTGWDTEAFF
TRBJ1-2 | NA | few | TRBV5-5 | TGTGCCAGCAGTCCATTCCGGACAGCCTATGGCTACACCTTC | CASSPFRTAYGYTF
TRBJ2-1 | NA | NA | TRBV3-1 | TGTGCCAGCAGCAATCTAGGTTCTGAGCAGTTCTTC | CASSNLGSEQFF
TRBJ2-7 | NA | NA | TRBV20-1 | TGCAGTGCTAGGCCGGGGAACTACGAGCAGTACTTC | CSARPGNYEQYF
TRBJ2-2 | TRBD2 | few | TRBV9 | TGTGCCAGCAGCGTAGGTTTAAGGGCTAGCGGGCGCGGCACCGGGGAGCTGTTTTTT | CASSVGLRASGRGTGELFF
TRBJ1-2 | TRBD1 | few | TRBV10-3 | TGTGCCTCCATGAGACAGGGTACCCGTTATGGCTACACCTTC | CASMRQGTRYGYTF
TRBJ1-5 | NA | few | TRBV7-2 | TGTGCCAGCAGCTTGGCTATGCAGCCCCAGCATTTT | CASSLAMQPQHF